A selection of T cell receptor beta chains follows, all from one sample in a study of blood T cell repertoires in COVID-19. Measured with immunoSEQ multiplex PCR; TCRdb has only the in-frame clones, and not every one. The sample has 130,000 or so clones, around 85% seen once. Material for sequencing was peripheral blood. These TCRs come from a human donor in a cohort sampled during active COVID-19. The conserved cysteine and the conserved F or W are not part of the CDR3 here. The order of the fields is V gene, CDR3 protein.

TRBV9 ASSPRLAENEQF
TRBV19 ASRGQGGDQPQH
TRBV2 ASSAAARGYT
TRBV5-1 ASSLDRAAIYNEQF
TRBV29-1 SVNPGTGETQY
TRBV10-2 ATREAGELF
TRBV30 ACSGQSNTEAF
TRBV9 ASSNGVGTEAF
TRBV7-2 ASSLAGLAGGETQY
TRBV24-1 ATSEPGSVREADTQY
TRBV19 ASSLQGLNTEAF
TRBV7-2 ASSSSGGRYEQY
TRBV6-5 ASSQGQHYGYT
TRBV5-1 ASSPVGDIQETQY
TRBV5-4 ASSPTSWHTGELF
TRBV12-5 ASGYGVGDGYT
TRBV19 ASSIGRGPYEQY
TRBV6-7 AKPDSDPYEQY
TRBV6-2/TRBV6-3 ASSYIFDAWTPGKVASPLH
TRBV19 ASSTNWEGEYEQY
TRBV9 ASSVGGGQTNEQF
TRBV2 ASAETGTAEAF
TRBV6-5 ASSYDSNYNSPLH
TRBV19 ASSIAGQPGTEAF
TRBV24-1 ATSDAGRHPEAF
TRBV5-6 ASSSYSLGRKNTEAF
TRBV6-2/TRBV6-3 ASSYSYPRDGLNSPLH
TRBV6-6 ASCLAGGHGELF
TRBV28 ASSPRLAGGPVETQY
TRBV24-1 ATSDFGETQY
TRBV9 ASSGQGGQETQY
TRBV5-4 ASTLRGNYHEQY
TRBV3-1/TRBV3-2 ASSLRDRGSDEQY
TRBV7-2 ASSLGARWDQPQH
TRBV6-5 ASSSQSGNTEAF
TRBV6-1 ASSDFRGQGFGNTIY
TRBV7-2 ASSLATANTEAF
TRBV24-1 ATSDQHPQGAGNEQF
TRBV6-5 ASSPLRGDQPQH
TRBV19 ASSSSGSRGAGVMHEQF
TRBV7-3 ASSLTRAGVGETQY
TRBV7-2 ASSSRGLNQPQH
TRBV9 ASSATGDTEAF
TRBV5-8 ASSSYQETQY
TRBV7-2 ASSLVGGGSSYEQY
TRBV5-6 ASSFGAEGGYT
TRBV2 ASSETSGRSPGELF